The following is a T cell receptor beta chain sequence with its context. Its antigen is currently unknown. Clones were read by immunoSEQ multiplex PCR, and TCRdb kept only the in-frame ones, dropping some. The sample has 65,000 to 100,000 clones, approximately 86% seen once. The entry originates in a study of OX40 agonist ivuxolimab in advanced cancers. Study results and caveats: Clonal expansion was seen in CD4+ and CD8+ blood T cells by week 6 at 0.1 to 3.0 mg/kg. More expanded clones were seen, on average, in CD8+ T cells than in CD4+.

Samples of blood were obtained at baseline, on cycle 4 day 1, and on cycle 7 day 1. Germline CDR1 SGHTA, CDR2 FQGNSA. The ends were cut back, 4 bases at V and 2 bases at J, with 15 bases in the middle. The CDR3 sequence is 16 residues long. J is TRBJ2-1 and V is TRBV7-2; possibly TRBD1 for D (5 bases). The receptor comes from an adult with an advanced solid tumor such as melanoma, head and neck, liver or kidney cancer. This material consisted of CD4+ or CD8+ T cells sorted from blood, taken in a trial of the OX40 agonist ivuxolimab. CDR3 nucleotide sequence: TGTGCCAGCAGCTCACCCCAGGGATTCACCTACAATGAGCAGTTCTTC. Amino acids: CASSSPQGFTYNEQFF.